The T cell receptor (beta chain) under discussion was sequenced for a study of T-cell memory formation after mild COVID-19. Overall study results and limits: Mainly in CM and EM were contracting CD4+ clones; CD8+ were in EMRA.

From the 5' RACE reads, TCRdb called clonotypes with MiXCR, one entry per CDR3 protein. The table records about 270,000 distinct CDR3 sequences, approximately 15% of them present only once. Only a few counts were recorded for this clonotype. No antigen is known for it. The TCR sequence derives from a man between 18 and 35 years old who had mild COVID-19 (a few samples of this study predate the infection). Cell type and time point are not known. The sample taken for sequencing was PBMCs or a T cell subset sorted from them (not recorded which).

This CDR3 is CASSLATGWNEQFF. DNA for the CDR3: TGTGCCAGCAGCTTAGCTACAGGGTGGAATGAGCAGTTCTTC. This rearrangement joins TRBV7-6 to TRBJ2-1; weak D call: TRBD1 (6 bases). Germline-derived CDR1 and CDR2 are SGHVS and FNYEAQ. The CDR3 is 14 amino acids. With 0 bases removed from V and 7 bases from J, the gap between germline ends came to 10 bases.